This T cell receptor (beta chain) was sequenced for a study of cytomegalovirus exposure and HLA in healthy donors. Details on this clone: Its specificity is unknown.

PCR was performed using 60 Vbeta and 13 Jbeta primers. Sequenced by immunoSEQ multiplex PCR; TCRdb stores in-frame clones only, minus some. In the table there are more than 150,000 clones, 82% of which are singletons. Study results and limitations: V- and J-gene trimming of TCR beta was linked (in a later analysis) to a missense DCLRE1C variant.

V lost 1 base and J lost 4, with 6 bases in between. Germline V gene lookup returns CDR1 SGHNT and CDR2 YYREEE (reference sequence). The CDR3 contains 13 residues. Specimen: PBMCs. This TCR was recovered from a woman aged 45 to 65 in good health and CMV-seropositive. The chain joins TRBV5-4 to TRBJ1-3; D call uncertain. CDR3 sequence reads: CASSLSGGNTIYF. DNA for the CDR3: TGTGCCAGCAGCTTGTCCGGGGGAAACACCATATATTTT.